This T cell receptor beta chain was identified during a study of blood T cell repertoires in COVID-19. Study information: Acute and convalescent COVID-19 specimens originated in the United States, Italy and Spain. T cells, B-cell-depleted T cells, or PBMCs supplied cDNA or gDNA.

Per the study methods: By means of reference gene primer amplification, nucleated cell counts were estimated. Libraries were prepared by immunoSEQ multiplex PCR; TCRdb keeps only in-frame clonotypes and omits some of them. V, J and clone size are taken as reported in that table, and D and trimming were inferred from the DNA itself. The profile shows 90,000 or so clones, around nine tenths of them singletons. Trimming stripped 6 bases from V and 0 bases from J, with 8 bases between. Germline lookup yields CDR1 LGHDT and CDR2 YNNKEL (reference sequence). This CDR3 has 13 amino acids. The specimen was peripheral blood. The V gene is TRBV3-1 (or the pseudogene TRBV3-2), the J gene TRBJ1-1, with D unresolved. This TCR was sampled from a woman in her 70s with acute or convalescent COVID-19. CDR3 in DNA: TGTGCCAGCAGACTCGCTCTGAACACTGAAGCTTTCTTT. Encoded protein: CASRLALNTEAFF.